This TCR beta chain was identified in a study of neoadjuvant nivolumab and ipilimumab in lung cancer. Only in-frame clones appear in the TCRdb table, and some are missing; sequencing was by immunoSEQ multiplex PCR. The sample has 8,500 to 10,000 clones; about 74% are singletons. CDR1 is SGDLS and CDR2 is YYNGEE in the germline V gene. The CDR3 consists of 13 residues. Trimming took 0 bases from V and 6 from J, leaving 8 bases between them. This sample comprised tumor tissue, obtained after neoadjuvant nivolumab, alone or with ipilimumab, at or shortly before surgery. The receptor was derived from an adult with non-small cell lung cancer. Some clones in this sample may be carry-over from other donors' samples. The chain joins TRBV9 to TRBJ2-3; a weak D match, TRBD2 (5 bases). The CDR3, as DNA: TGTGCCAGCAGCGTAGAAGCGGTGGATACGCAGTATTTT. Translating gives CASSVEAVDTQYF.